Listed below are T cell receptor beta chains from one sample, sequenced in a study of shared clonotypes between healthy human individuals. TCRdb's copy holds only in-frame clones and misses some; the assay was immunoSEQ multiplex PCR. The table lists approximately 1,000,000 clones, 60% to 80% of them singletons, with 0.7% to 0.95% in the top ten. The source material was memory CD4+ T cells from PBMCs. These receptors came from a young man in good health. Some clones in this sample may be carry-over from other donors' samples. The CDR3 runs from the conserved cysteine through the conserved F or W. The order of the fields is D gene, clone size, J gene, V gene, CDR3 length, CDR3 DNA, CDR3 protein. The D gene is left open where the match is weak. Part of the rows lack a size; the others show once, few, many or a class for expanded clones.

>TRBD2|once|TRBJ2-5|TRBV10-3|14
TGTGCCACCGGGACTAGCGGGACCCAAGAGACCCAGTACTTC
CATGTSGTQETQYF
>TRBD2|few|TRBJ2-1|TRBV5-6|16
TGTGCCAGCAGGATGGGACTAGCGGCGTACCGGGGAGAGCAGTTCTTC
CASRMGLAAYRGEQFF
>NA|NA|TRBJ1-4|TRBV9|13
TGTGCCAGCAGCGTAGGGCCCAGAGAAAAACTGTTTTTT
CASSVGPREKLFF
>TRBD2|once|TRBJ2-7|TRBV5-4|14
TGTGCCAGCAGCCATACGGGAGGCGACTACGAGCAGTACTTC
CASSHTGGDYEQYF
>NA|NA|TRBJ2-4|TRBV4-1|13
TGCGCCAGCAGCCAAGACAGGAGGTACATTCAGTACTTC
CASSQDRRYIQYF
>TRBD1|many|TRBJ2-7|TRBV28|15
TGTGCCAGCAGTCGTCCGGGACAGGGATTTTACGAGCAGTACTTC
CASSRPGQGFYEQYF
>NA|few|TRBJ2-3|TRBV2|14
TGTGCCAGCAGCCGGACAGCAACCACAGATACGCAGTATTTT
CASSRTATTDTQYF
>NA|once|TRBJ1-5|TRBV9|15
TGTGCCAGCAGCCCCCAGCCCGGGGGGAATCAGCCCCAGCATTTT
CASSPQPGGNQPQHF
>NA|NA|TRBJ2-7|TRBV28|15
TGTGCCAGCAGTTTACTGGGGATCAGCTCCTACGAGCAGTACTTC
CASSLLGISSYEQYF
>NA|few|TRBJ1-1|TRBV30|14
TGTGCCTGGAGTGTAGAGGGGTTAATCACTGAAGCTTTCTTT
CAWSVEGLITEAFF
>NA|NA|TRBJ1-2|TRBV11-2|13
TGTGCCAGCAGCTTAGATGGCGCCTATGGCTACACCTTC
CASSLDGAYGYTF
>NA|NA|TRBJ2-2|TRBV5-1|16
TGCGCCAGCAGCCAGGGATCAAGAGCGAACACCGGGGAGCTGTTTTTT
CASSQGSRANTGELFF
>NA|NA|TRBJ2-7|TRBV9|14
TGTGCCAGCAGCGAGAGGGACGGTTCCTACGAGCAGTACTTC
CASSERDGSYEQYF
>TRBD1|NA|TRBJ1-2|TRBV11-3|15
TGTGCCAGCAGCCCCCCGGGACAGGGGGAAGGTGGCTACACCTTC
CASSPPGQGEGGYTF
>NA|NA|TRBJ2-5|TRBV7-2|15
TGTGCCAGCAGCTTCCTTGGGTCCGTAGTGGAGACCCAGTACTTC
CASSFLGSVVETQYF
>NA|NA|TRBJ1-2|TRBV19|16
TGTGCCAGTAGTATAGGAAGGACACGAATTAACTATGGCTACACCTTC
CASSIGRTRINYGYTF
>TRBD1|NA|TRBJ1-2|TRBV6-5|13
TGTGCCAGCAGAGATGACAGGGCTAACGGCTACACCTTC
CASRDDRANGYTF
>NA|NA|TRBJ2-7|TRBV5-1|10
TGCGCCAGCAGCTTGAAGGAGCAGTACTTC
CASSLKEQYF
>NA|NA|TRBJ1-1|TRBV11-2|15
TGTGCCAGCAGCTTAGGAGCGACACCGAACACTGAAGCTTTCTTT
CASSLGATPNTEAFF
>NA|few|TRBJ1-1|TRBV29-1|13
TGCAGCGTCGCCTTAGCCAGGAACACTGAAGCTTTCTTT
CSVALARNTEAFF
>TRBD1|many|TRBJ1-2|TRBV6-5|15
TGTGCCAGCAGTTATACGGGACAGGGGGGAGGAGGCTACACCTTC
CASSYTGQGGGGYTF
>NA|NA|TRBJ1-1|TRBV29-1|10
TGCAGCGTTGAACGAGAGAGGGCTTTCTTT
CSVERERAFF
>NA|NA|TRBJ2-1|TRBV27|19
TGTGCCAGCAGTCTTGGACAGGGGAAGGGACTAGCGCTAATCAATGAGCAGTTCTTC
CASSLGQGKGLALINEQFF
>TRBD2|NA|TRBJ2-3|TRBV5-1|18
TGCGCCAGCAGCCCGGCGGGACTAGCGGCCGCTAGCACAGATACGCAGTATTTT
CASSPAGLAAASTDTQYF
>TRBD1|NA|TRBJ1-5|TRBV4-2|17
TGTGCCAGCAGTCAAGCCCCGGGACAGGGAGGGAATCAGCCCCAGCATTTT
CASSQAPGQGGNQPQHF
>NA|NA|TRBJ1-1|TRBV5-1|14
TGCGCCAGCAGTCGCTCAGGTGGGGACACTGAAGCTTTCTTT
CASSRSGGDTEAFF
>NA|few|TRBJ2-7|TRBV5-1|13
TGCGCCAGCAGCTTAGGGGATTTGAGCGAGCAGTACTTC
CASSLGDLSEQYF
>NA|NA|TRBJ1-1|TRBV4-2|17
TGTGCCAGCAGCCAAGATGTAAATCAGGGGTTTGGGACTGAAGCTTTCTTT
CASSQDVNQGFGTEAFF
>NA|NA|TRBJ2-7|TRBV19|13
TGTGCCAGTAGCATCCCGGAAGGGGGCGAGCAGTACTTC
CASSIPEGGEQYF
>NA|NA|TRBJ1-2|TRBV28|15
TGTGCCAGCAGCGGCCGGGCGGGCAGCTCCTATGGCTACACCTTC
CASSGRAGSSYGYTF